This T cell receptor beta chain was documented in a study of cytomegalovirus exposure and HLA in healthy donors (dated by TCRdb to about 2017). Regarding the study in general: An earlier analysis of under 600 of the donors reported 250 to 300 Gb of sequence data and 100 million to 130 million unique TCR beta sequences from some 180 million T cells. Roughly 300 gigabases of sequencing data and tens of millions of unique TCR sequences were included in an early release covering roughly 600 HLA-typed donors. High-throughput TCR immunosequencing, statistical association of individual TCRs with disease status, and machine learning were combined to predict cytomegalovirus infection status. Typing coverage varied by locus: roughly 629-630 donors for A, B, C, DRB1 and DQB1; roughly 520 for DQA1; more than 600 for DPA1; roughly 450 for DPB1. The later analysis used no new phenotypic data to find candidate immune exposures, relying instead on TCR beta sequences and their occurrence across donors. In a later genetic analysis, genome-wide SNP genotypes for about 55% of the roughly 670 donors were used, and that subset was treated as a discovery cohort. Every discovery cohort repertoire had been produced on one sequencing platform. HLA typing included class I and class II loci at four-digit resolution. A later analysis re-examined previously published TCR beta repertoires from just over 650 donors and added high-resolution HLA genotyping to investigate patterns of TCR occurrence. An earlier analysis of some 500 of the donors applied high-throughput TCR beta sequencing to assess whether each TCR beta V gene segment acted as functional or pseudogenic. Besides the first cohort of 666 subjects, a separate validation cohort made up of roughly 120 different subjects was used. The study aimed to test whether cataloging public T cell receptors could reveal signatures of past pathogen exposure. The study profiled the T cell repertoires of around 700 subjects by immunosequencing and related them to cytomegalovirus serostatus. Among a few hundred genotyped donors of the cohort, an average of approximately 250,000 unique TCR beta nucleotide sequences were sequenced per donor, 15% to 20% of them non-productive. Of the roughly 400 genotyped donors, over 65% fell in the genetic ancestry cluster associated with self-reported Caucasian donors. Donor age, sex, ethnicity and CMV serostatus were compiled together with the repertoire data. Because of strong linkage in the cohort, 4 to 6 DR-DQ haplotypes were treated as single units for association and clustering. The investigation overall reported the following: A total of 164 TCR beta chains were listed by the study as associated with cytomegalovirus. In a later analysis, TCR association rates were found to vary across HLA loci, with the most associated TCRs seen for DRB1 alleles and the fewest for HLA-C alleles. In vitro tests confirmed that a few of the cytomegalovirus-associated TCR beta chains recognize cytomegalovirus antigens. Correlated functional status among segregating V segments might be attributable to linkage disequilibrium, but an unknown experimental factor could not be ruled out. Most TCR sequences were observed very rarely across donors, whereas some public TCRs were present in many individuals. A later genetic analysis associated a missense DCLRE1C variant with V-gene and J-gene trimming of TCR beta chains, and an independent cohort replicated the association. The presence/absence analyses assumed that sequencing depth was roughly uniform across donors, and that assumption may not be true. In a later analysis, most CMV-associated TCR beta chains were found to appear HLA-restricted, with HLA associations seemingly driven largely by CMV exposure. In an earlier analysis of about 600 of the donors, most TCR beta V segments appeared in productive rearrangements about 90% or about 30% of the time, broadly matching IMGT annotations. A later analysis reported that several top co-occurrence clusters appeared linked to parvovirus B19, influenza, CMV and Epstein-Barr virus. Assigning TCR associations to individual alleles was difficult when HLA alleles, especially DR and DQ, strongly co-occurred. Seventeen rarely observed V segments, including chromosome 9 orphons, were excluded from the earlier analysis of several hundred of the donors because counts were too low. In a later analysis, around 17,000 TCR beta sequences were associated with specific HLA alleles at a false discovery rate of 0.05. The cohort was sequenced for TCR beta chains only, and without alpha or paired-chain data the features that could be detected were limited. The 87-base-pair reads could not distinguish some IMGT-functional V segments, including TRBV6-2 and TRBV6-3, so those segments were excluded. For the cohort, immune exposure information was limited to CMV serostatus. In a later analysis, HLA-associated TCR beta chains showed more clonal expansion and lower generation probabilities than non-associated chains that were equally common. The sequencing pipeline was judged likely to have produced a cluster of highly shared sequence variants as a technical artifact. Compared with the approximately 600-donor mean, donors in an Asian-associated ancestry cluster had fewer N-insertions in productive TCRs, according to a later genetic analysis. A further reported finding was that TCR beta sequences accurately predicted the HLA-A and HLA-B alleles for most subjects in the first cohort. HLA typing was unavailable for some donors at each locus, so association tests used only the typed subset. The authors suggested that the approach could potentially be extended to other disease states and immunological phenotypes. The classifier was reported to diagnose cytomegalovirus status with high specificity and sensitivity in both the original and validation cohorts.

Library method: the immunoSEQ multiplex PCR assay. A mixture of 60 forward primers for TCR Vbeta segments and 13 reverse primers for TCR Jbeta segments was used in the multiplex PCR. Amplification of the CDR3 region of rearranged TCR beta genes was performed with a multiplex PCR assay on genomic DNA. The Illumina HiSeq System was used to sequence the amplified TCR beta libraries as 87-base-pair reads. Under the source paper's analysis protocol: Across the 666 repertoires, a later analysis counted 78 million or so unique TCR beta chains, around 11 million of which were shared by at least two donors. Raw reads were error-corrected and collapsed into unique sequences by a nearest-neighbor algorithm in which closely related sequences were merged to remove PCR and sequencing errors. To assign V, D and J gene segments, CDR3 sequences were aligned to IMGT reference sequences. For a sequence to be retained, a match of at least six nucleotides to both a V gene segment and a J gene segment was required. A rearrangement was called productive if the CDR3 had no stop codons and remained in frame with V and J, and every other rearrangement was called non-productive. Following IMGT convention, CDR3 was defined as the stretch from the second conserved V-encoded cysteine to the conserved J-encoded phenylalanine. In an earlier analysis of more than 550 of the donors, sequences lacking an unambiguous match to a single V gene segment were excluded. An earlier analysis of a few hundred of the donors called V segments functional above 56.7% productive rearrangements and segregating when the between-donor standard deviation exceeded 5%. A statistical classification framework was built to diagnose cytomegalovirus status from the catalog of TCR beta chain sequences. In a later analysis, TCR nucleotide sequences were compared against IMGT/GENE-DB human TR gene sequences so that V and J genes could be assigned. In a later analysis, CDR3 sequences and most-parsimonious VDJ recombination scenarios were assigned using the TCRdist pipeline. A later analysis defined each TCR beta chain by its CDR3 amino acid sequence plus V-gene family, and excluded reads lacking a unique V-gene family. To address suspected cross-contamination and a sequencing artifact, a later analysis removed a few hundred highly shared, low-generation-probability nucleotide sequences. For each public chain, a later analysis derived a clonal expansion index from normalized ranks of inferred template counts within each repertoire. In a later analysis, generation probabilities were computed with a VDJ recombination model fitted to out-of-frame rearrangements, and the resulting probabilities were checked against IGoR. Hypergeometric tests were used in a later analysis to score TCR-TCR, TCR-HLA and TCR-CMV co-occurrence, with a repertoire-size bias correction applied to the TCR pairs. False discovery rates were estimated in a later analysis by permuting HLA or CMV assignments 20 times. In a later analysis, co-occurring TCRs were grouped with DBSCAN, and TCRdist sequence similarity was added when clustering was performed within HLA-allele-positive subsets. Repertoires with fewer than 30,000 or more than 120,000 public chains, plus five repertoires with anomalous nucleotide sharing, were excluded from co-occurrence clustering. TCRdb provides this immuneACCESS table in a form limited to in-frame rearrangements. Some clones are lacking; in checked studies, under half of them reflect an unresolved V gene, and why the rest are absent is not known. Clonal size and the V and J genes are those of that table, whereas D and trimming came from the DNA. This sample lists roughly 190,000 clones; 75% to 85% were detected once. Jointly, the top ten make up approximately 0.8% of the sample.

Inclusive of the bounding cysteine and phenylalanine, the CDR3 is 19 residues long. Solely the CDR3 DNA is kept, with 57 bases framed from the first base. Relative to germline, V is missing 0 bases and J is missing 1 base, with 10 bases of the junction outside any gene match. This clone has more than one count but fewer than ten. Its cognate antigen has yet to be identified. No clone much larger than this one lies a single base away; base qualities are absent. The cohort comprised hundreds of healthy bone marrow donors. At the time of sampling, every cohort member was nominally healthy, though immune exposures that went unrecorded were likely present. The donor tested CMV seronegative and was one of the 352 seronegative cohort members. A peripheral blood sample was provided by each donor, and peripheral blood mononuclear cells were used for TCR beta sequencing. Genomic DNA was extracted from the blood cell samples with the Qiagen DNeasy Blood Extraction Kit.

The receptor comes from a woman between 18 and 29 years old in good health and CMV-seronegative. Sequencing input: PBMCs. The chain is assembled from TRBV23-1 and TRBJ1-5; the central 9 bases match TRBD1. TRBV23-1 is assigned to the ORF class and has an uncertain function. The DNA is as follows: TGCGCCAGCAGTCAATCTGGGACAGGGTACAAAGGGAGCAATCAGCCCCAGCATTTT. It specifies CASSQSGTGYKGSNQPQHF.